Each of the 15 T cell receptor beta chains below was sequenced from the same sample in a study of T cell changes during pregnancy in multiple sclerosis. TCRdb's copy holds only in-frame clones and misses some; the assay was immunoSEQ multiplex PCR. The table includes around 29,000 clones, around 94% detected once. The sample was CD4+ T cells from peripheral blood mononuclear cells, taken in the first trimester of pregnancy. All receptors derive from a female donor with multiple sclerosis, enrolled in a pregnancy study.

This CDR3 is CASSDRTGANEKLFF. The CDR3 nucleotides are TGTGCCAGCAGCGACCGGACAGGTGCTAATGAAAAACTGTTTTTT. This chain links TRBV7-2 with TRBJ1-4; 7 bases agree with TRBD1. The ends lost 5 bases at V and 3 bases at J; junction bases unmatched: 6. This CDR3 is 15 amino acids long. Germline values: CDR1 SGHTA, CDR2 FQGNSA.

The chain combines TRBV7-8 with TRBJ1-6, with TRBD1 identical over 7 bases. The CDR3 length is 13 residues. The germline V gene has CDR1 SGHVS and CDR2 FQNEAQ. The V and J ends lost 6 bases and 10 bases, in that order; junction bases with no gene match: 6. In DNA, the CDR3 is TGTGCCAGCAGGGGGACAGCCCCGTCACCCCTCCACTTT. It is translated as CASRGTAPSPLHF. The complete variable domain, with remaining parts taken from reference TRBV7-8 and TRBJ1-6, reads GAGVSQSPRYKVAKRGQDVALRCDPISGHVSLFWYQQALGQGPEFLTYFQNEAQLDKSGLPSDRFFAERPEGSVSTLKIQRTQQEDSAVYLCASRGTAPSPLHFGNGTRLTVT.

The V call is TRBV7-2, the J call TRBJ2-3, with D possibly TRBD2 on 5 matching bases. This CDR3 is 17 amino acids long. Between the trimmed V and J ends, which lost 2 bases and 2 bases, there was a span of 17 bases. Per the germline V gene, CDR1 is SGHTA and CDR2 is FQGNSA. CDR3 region: CASSLPGIGGVTDTQYF. Written as DNA, the CDR3 is TGTGCCAGCAGCTTACCCGGAATAGGAGGTGTCACAGATACGCAGTATTTT. Variable domain in full (rest from reference TRBV7-2 and TRBJ2-3): GAGVSQSPSNKVTEKGKDVELRCDPISGHTALYWYRQSLGQGLEFLIYFQGNSAPDKSGLPSDRFSAERTGGSVSTLTIQRTQQEDSAVYLCASSLPGIGGVTDTQYFGPGTRLTVL.

V usage is TRBV11-1 and J usage is TRBJ2-5; no definite D call. Germline-derived CDR1 and CDR2 are SGHAT and FQDESV (reference sequence). The CDR3 runs 14 residues. Trimming shortened V by 5 bases and J by 2 bases, and 12 bases separated the two germline ends. The CDR3 sequence is CASSTRSGQETQYF. CDR3 DNA: TGTGCCAGCAGCACTCGATCTGGTCAAGAGACCCAGTACTTC. The whole variable domain, remainder taken from reference TRBV11-1 and TRBJ2-5, is EAEVAQSPRYKITEKSQAVAFWCDPISGHATLYWYRQILGQGPELLVQFQDESVVDDSQLPKDRFSAERLKGVDSTLKIQPAELGDSAMYLCASSTRSGQETQYFGPGTRLLVL.

The chain has TRBV6-5 and TRBJ2-5; 10 bases are a match to TRBD2. The V gene end was trimmed by 3 bases and the J gene end by 5 bases; junction bases not matched to a gene: 6. The CDR3 consists of 15 residues. Germline V gene data show CDR1 as MNHEY and CDR2 as SVGAGI. In DNA form, the CDR3 reads TGTGCCAGCAGTTATTCTAGCGGGGGACGGGAGACCCAGTACTTC. Its translation is CASSYSSGGRETQYF.

The chain joins TRBV2 to TRBJ1-1; tentatively, D is TRBD1 (6 bases). CDR1 and CDR2 (germline): SNHLY, FYNNEI. The CDR3 totals 12 residues. Trimming stripped 10 bases from V and 6 bases from J, with 15 bases between. The CDR3: CANAKQGAEAFF. In DNA form, the CDR3 reads TGTGCCAACGCCAAACAGGGAGCTGAAGCTTTCTTT. The variable domain in full, with the rest retrieved from reference TRBV2 and TRBJ1-1, is EPEVTQTPSHQVTQMGQEVILRCVPISNHLYFYWYRQILGQKVEFLVSFYNNEISEKSEIFDDQFSVERPDGSNFTLKIRSTKLEDSAMYFCANAKQGAEAFFGQGTRLTVV.

The chain uses TRBV2 and TRBJ2-1; 11 positions agree with TRBD2. The CDR3 length is 14 residues. CDR1 is SNHLY and CDR2 is FYNNEI in the germline V gene. V lost 5 bases and J lost 6; bases outside the gene matches: 3. In nucleotides, the CDR3 is TGTGCCAGCAGTCTCGGGACTAGCGGCAATGAGCAGTTCTTC. This gives the protein CASSLGTSGNEQFF.

The chain employs TRBV4-1 and TRBJ1-2, with 7 bases matching TRBD1. V was pared by 6 bases and J by 2 bases, with 9 bases of the junction left unmatched. CDR1 is MGHRA, CDR2 YSYEKL, per germline. The CDR3 loop spans 15 amino acids. The CDR3 region has the DNA TGCGCCAGCAGTTCACCTCCCAGGGGGAACTATGGCTACACCTTC. Its protein product is CASSSPPRGNYGYTF.

V usage is TRBV7-2 and J usage is TRBJ2-7; 9 nucleotides match TRBD2. CDR3 length: 14 amino acids. Germline CDR1 and CDR2: SGHTA and FQGNSA. V was clipped by 3 bases and J by 6 bases; unmatched bases: 6. The CDR3, as DNA: TGTGCCAGCAGCTTCGGCGGGGGGGCAACCGAGCAGTACTTC. Its protein is CASSFGGGATEQYF.

The chain links TRBV18 to TRBJ1-4, with D possibly being TRBD1 (5 bases). This CDR3 comprises 14 residues. Germline loops: CDR1 KGHSH, CDR2 LQKENI. Trimming removed 7 bases from V and 7 bases from J, with 16 bases in between. The CDR3 here is CASFSGTRTEKLFF. The CDR3 DNA follows: TGTGCCAGCTTCTCCGGGACTCGGACTGAAAAACTGTTTTTT. The complete variable domain, with remaining parts taken from reference TRBV18 and TRBJ1-4, reads NAGVMQNPRHLVRRRGQEARLRCSPMKGHSHVYWYRQLPEEGLKFMVYLQKENIIDESGMPKERFSAEFPKEGPSILRIQQVVRGDSAAYFCASFSGTRTEKLFFGSGTQLSVL.

Only one count was recorded for this clone. The V call is TRBV9, the J call TRBJ1-6; 7 bases map to TRBD1. The V gene end was trimmed by 2 bases and the J gene end by 6 bases; junction bases not matched to a gene: 2. Germline loops: CDR1 SGDLS, CDR2 YYNGEE. The CDR3 runs 14 residues. CDR3 in amino acids: CASSVTGANSPLHF. The CDR3 DNA sequence: TGTGCCAGCAGCGTCACAGGGGCTAATTCACCCCTCCACTTT.

The table lists this clone with a count of one. V is TRBV19 and J is TRBJ1-5; 7 nucleotides match TRBD1. The V gene's germline CDR1 is LNHDA and CDR2 SQIVND (reference sequence). This CDR3 spans 16 amino acids. V lost 3 bases, J lost 2 bases, and 7 bases stayed unmatched. The CDR3 is CASSIWGQLGNQPQHF. CDR3 nucleotides: TGTGCCAGTAGTATTTGGGGACAGTTAGGCAATCAGCCCCAGCATTTT.

The chain combines TRBV9 with TRBJ2-3; 9 nucleotides line up with TRBD2. CDR3 length equals 19 residues. The V gene end was trimmed by 1 base and the J gene end by 0 bases; junction bases not matched to a gene: 12. CDR1 is SGDLS and CDR2 is YYNGEE in the germline V gene. CDR3 residues: CASSVSSGGPRSSTDTQYF. CDR3 coding DNA: TGTGCCAGCAGCGTAAGTAGCGGGGGACCTCGATCTAGCACAGATACGCAGTATTTT.

This clone was observed once. The chain links TRBV28 to TRBJ2-7; 9 bases agree with TRBD1. The CDR3 is 16 residues long. The ends lost 6 bases at V and 3 bases at J; junction bases unmatched: 12. Germline V gene sequence: CDR1 MDHEN, CDR2 SYDVKM. Here the CDR3 reads CASSPAGQGRVYEQYF. CDR3 bases: TGTGCCAGCAGCCCCGCCGGACAGGGGAGGGTCTACGAGCAGTACTTC.

The J gene is TRBJ2-6, the V gene TRBV27, with 7 bases identical to TRBD1. After removal of 4 bases from V and 0 bases from J, the junction contained 6 bases not matched to a gene. The CDR3 length is 17 residues. In germline, CDR1 is MNHEY, CDR2 SMNVEV (reference sequence). Here the CDR3 reads CASSSNRGASGANVLTF. The CDR3 coding sequence is TGTGCCAGCAGTTCAAACAGGGGCGCCTCTGGGGCCAACGTCCTGACTTTC.